In its sample, the clone carrying this T cell receptor beta chain was seen once. The CDR3 spans 15 residues. Germline values: CDR1 KGHSH, CDR2 LQKENI. J gave up 3 bases and V 2 bases, and 4 bases lay outside the gene matches. The sample originates from a study of T cell changes during pregnancy in multiple sclerosis. Method: immunoSEQ multiplex PCR; TCRdb's copy keeps in-frame clones and lacks some. The sample lists some 20,000 clones, around nine tenths occurring once. The TCR comes from a female donor in good health, enrolled as a control in a pregnancy study. The genes are TRBV18 and TRBJ1-1; 9 bases map to TRBD1. The sequencing here drew on CD4+ T cells from peripheral blood mononuclear cells, taken in the first trimester of pregnancy. CDR3 loop: CASSPETGGYTEAFF. DNA for the CDR3: TGTGCCAGCTCACCAGAGACAGGGGGGTACACTGAAGCTTTCTTT. Complete variable domain (other parts from reference TRBV18 and TRBJ1-1): NAGVMQNPRHLVRRRGQEARLRCSPMKGHSHVYWYRQLPEEGLKFMVYLQKENIIDESGMPKERFSAEFPKEGPSILRIQQVVRGDSAAYFCASSPETGGYTEAFFGQGTRLTVV.